Listed here are 30 T cell receptor delta chains from one sample, sequenced in a study of gamma delta lymphoproliferative disorders and STAT genes. PBMCs from patients and controls supplied the genomic DNA for sequencing. TCRdb processed the multiplex PCR reads again with the CATT caller. The top ten clones hold 35% to 45% of a sample with about 1,200 delta-chain clones, over 1.1% of them seen once. The sample was blood. These receptors originate from a human donor in good health.

This clone has just a few counts. TCRdb shows a much larger clone's protein in place of this DNA's translation, and the two differ at residue 3, likely through a read error; the protein shown is translated from the DNA. This sequence joins TRDV1 and TRDJ1; 13 bases are shared with TRDD3. CDR1 and CDR2 (germline): TSWWSYY, QGS. This CDR3 has 27 residues. CDR3 nucleotides: TGTGCTTTTGGCCCCCGAGGGGTCGGCCTTCCTAAGCCCGAGGTACTGGGGGATACGGGGTACACCGATAAACTCATCTTT. It specifies CAFGPRGVGLPKPEVLGDTGYTDKLIF.

A note on this clone: TCRdb attributes to this sequence the protein of a much larger clone, which differs from the DNA translation at residue 14; a read error is likely, and the protein displayed is translated from the DNA. This CDR3 is CACDTGLLGDTRHVKLIF. CDR3 nucleotides: TGTGCCTGTGACACCGGACTACTGGGGGATACGCGGCACGTTAAACTCATCTTT. This sequence joins TRDV2 and TRDJ1; 13 bases align to TRDD3. The CDR3 runs to 18 residues. The V and J ends lost 0 bases and 7 bases, in that order; junction bases with no gene match: 13. CDR1 is GEAIGNYY, CDR2 EKD, per germline.

In regard to this clone: A read error likely explains why the TCRdb protein, taken from a much larger clone, differs from this DNA's translation at residue 9; the protein shown is translated from the DNA. The chain has TRDV2 and TRDJ1; 8 bases match TRDD3. Germline V gene data show CDR1 as GEAIGNYY and CDR2 as EKD. V gave up 0 bases and J gave up 4 bases; unmatched junction bases: 15. The CDR3 sequence is 18 residues long. The CDR3 loop reads CACDTGLLRDTRHDKLIF. CDR3 nucleotide sequence: TGTGCCTGTGACACCGGACTACTGAGGGATACGCGGCACGATAAACTCATCTTT.

With respect to this clone: The DNA is left out, because the CDR3 cannot be placed on it with certainty; the CDR3 is given as TCRdb lists it. V gene TRAV29/DV5 combines with J gene TRDJ1; TRDD3, the D gene given by the table, was not confirmed from the DNA. Germline loops: CDR1 NSMFDY, CDR2 ISSIKDK. The CDR3 has 23 residues if both end residues are counted. The CDR3 loop reads CSVLLCSKFLPTHWGSYTDKLIF.

The assigned J gene is TRDJ1, but the V gene is uncalled; the table's D call, TRDD3, was not checked against the DNA. The CDR3 length is 17 residues. DNA of the CDR3: TGTGCCTGTGACACCGTTGGGGGATACGCGGAGACCGATAAACTCATCTTT. Residues: CACDTVGGYAETDKLIF.

This clone is labeled as large. This CDR3 is also generated by other DNA sequences in the sample. This chain links TRDV1 with TRDJ1; 8 bases line up with TRDD3. V dropped 0 bases and J dropped 0; count of bases not matched to a gene: 21. The CDR3 has 22 amino acids. Germline assignment: CDR1 TSWWSYY and CDR2 QGS. In nucleotides, the CDR3 is TGTGCTCTTGGGGAACTTGCCCACCTGTTGTCCGCTGGGGGAATTTACACCGATAAACTCATCTTT. Translation gives CALGELAHLLSAGGIYTDKLIF.

This clone was picked up a small number of times. The translation of this DNA and the TCRdb protein of a much larger clone differ at residue 8, probably owing to a read error; the protein shown here is translated from the DNA. The genes are TRDV1 and TRDJ1; D is tentatively TRDD2 or TRDD3 (7 bases each). V dropped 9 bases and J dropped 0 bases, with 41 bases sitting between them. This CDR3 comprises 23 residues. Germline-derived CDR1 and CDR2 are TSWWSYY and QGS. CDR3 sequence reads: CALLAFLCPPGGHGVSYTDKLIF. The CDR3 bases are TGTGCTCTGTTGGCCTTCCTTTGTCCCCCTGGGGGTCACGGGGTCTCCTACACCGATAAACTCATCTTT.

Details on this clone: TCRdb's listed protein matches a much larger clone and diverges from this DNA's translation at residue 8, likely through a read error; the protein shown comes from the DNA. V and J are TRDV1 and TRDJ1, with 13 positions matching TRDD3. Germline V gene sequence: CDR1 TSWWSYY, CDR2 QGS. CDR3 length: 27 amino acids. The J segment lost 0 bases and the V segment lost 6 bases, leaving 37 bases of the junction unmatched. The CDR3: CALGPRGIGLPKPEVLGDTGYTDKLIF. The CDR3 DNA follows: TGTGCTCTTGGCCCCCGAGGGATCGGCCTTCCTAAGCCCGAGGTACTGGGGGATACGGGGTACACCGATAAACTCATCTTT.

This clone appeared a few times. With only one base between it and a far larger clone, this is likely a read error. Other nucleotide sequences in the sample specify the same CDR3. The V and J genes are TRDV1 and TRDJ1, with TRDD3 identical over 10 bases. The CDR3 has 20 residues. V shed 3 bases and J 0 bases; nucleotides not matched to a gene: 16. Germline values: CDR1 TSWWSYY, CDR2 QGS. CDR3 in amino acids: CALGDLYVLGDTGYTDKLIF. CDR3 DNA: TGTGCTCTTGGGGACCTCTACGTATTGGGGGATACCGGGTACACCGATAAACTCATCTTT.

On this clone itself: TCRdb's protein for this DNA is that of a much larger clone and differs from the translation at residue 4, likely a read error; the protein shown is the DNA translation. This rearrangement joins TRDV1 to TRDJ1, with a weak D call TRDD3 (6 bases). V shed 7 bases and J shed 0 bases, with 33 bases lying between them. Germline assignment: CDR1 TSWWSYY and CDR2 QGS. CDR3 length: 21 residues. DNA of the CDR3: TGTGCTCTTGACCCCCCTTACACGCTTAGTGGGGGTCGGAGGTACACCGATAAACTCATCTTT. Translation: CALDPPYTLSGGRRYTDKLIF.

There are a few counts of this clone. The limits of the CDR3 on the DNA are not certain, so only TCRdb's listed CDR3 is given. The rearrangement joins TRAV29/DV5 to TRDJ1; no DNA check was done on the table's D call, TRDD3. With termini counted, the CDR3 has 24 amino acids. The V gene's germline CDR1 is NSMFDY and CDR2 ISSIKDK. The CDR3 sequence is CSVLLCSKFLPTHWGILGFDKLIF.

Without a V gene call, the J gene is given as TRDJ1. This CDR3 region has 14 residues. Here the CDR3 reads CACDTVANTDKLIF. In DNA form, the CDR3 reads TGTGCCTGTGACACCGTAGCAAACACCGATAAACTCATCTTT.

This clone was seen a handful of times. This probably arose from a read error, given a far larger clone one base away. Additional DNA sequences in this sample encode the identical CDR3. The rearrangement joins TRDV1 to TRDJ1, with a weak D call TRDD3 (6 bases). The CDR3 spans 23 residues. Germline CDR1 TSWWSYY, CDR2 QGS. The germline V and J ends were trimmed by 2 bases and 2 bases, with 36 bases remaining between them. CDR3 sequence reads: CALGEIPHLHTRTGISITDKLIF. CDR3 DNA: TGTGCTCTTGGGGAAATCCCTCACCTACACACCCGGACTGGGATTTCTATTACCGATAAACTCATCTTT.

A J gene of TRDJ1 was called, though the V gene was not; the table's D call TRDD3 went unverified against the DNA. CDR3 length: 18 amino acids. CDR3 region: CACDTPFLGGIDTDKLIF. The CDR3 nucleotides read TGTGCCTGTGACACTCCCTTCCTTGGGGGGATTGACACCGATAAACTCATCTTT.

In its sample, this clone was seen a few times. Only one base separates this from a far larger clonotype, so it likely reflects a read error. The chain joins TRDV1 to TRDJ1; D is uncertain. Trimming cost V 6 bases and J 10 bases, with 15 bases left between them. The CDR3 totals 12 residues. Germline V lookup: CDR1 TSWWSYY, CDR2 QGS. CDR3 in amino acids: CALGDLEYGLIF. DNA for the CDR3: TGTGCTCTTGGAGACCTAGAGTATGGACTCATCTTT.

This clone was seen a handful of times. TCRdb shows a much larger clone's protein in place of this DNA's translation, and the two differ at residue 16, likely through a read error; the protein shown is translated from the DNA. This chain joins TRDV1 and TRDJ1; 12 bases agree with TRDD3. This CDR3 contains 21 residues. Germline V gives CDR1 TSWWSYY, CDR2 QGS. The trim removed 0 bases at V and 4 bases at J, leaving 18 bases unmatched. The CDR3 coding sequence is TGTGCTCTTGGGGAACTTCGTTCCTACGCTGGGGGATACGAGCACATCGATAAACTCATCTTT. As protein: CALGELRSYAGGYEHIDKLIF.

As concerns this clone: TCRdb's entry gives the protein of a much larger clone, which mismatches this DNA's translation at residue 11, likely from a read error; the protein reported here is translated from the DNA. CDR3 DNA sequence: TGTGCCTGTGACACCCTTACTGGGGCACTGATGTACACCGATAAACTCATCTTT. It yields the protein CACDTLTGALMYTDKLIF. The chain joins TRDV2 to TRDJ1; TRDD3 agrees at 7 bases. J gave up 0 bases and V 0 bases, and 12 bases lay outside the gene matches. The CDR3 totals 18 residues. The germline gives CDR1 GEAIGNYY, CDR2 EKD.

Comments on this clone: A far larger clone is one nucleotide away, so this likely arose from a read error. At the DNA level, this CDR3 is encoded by other sequences in the same sample as well. This chain connects TRDV1 to TRDJ1; D possibly corresponds to TRDD3 (6 bases). This CDR3 contains 17 residues. Germline CDR1 is TSWWSYY and CDR2 is QGS. CDR3 DNA sequence: TGTGCTCTTGGGGAAAGGAGGGCAACGAGGGGGACCGATAAACTCATCTTC. It encodes CALGERRATRGTDKLIF.

This clone was counted a few times. The mismatch at residue 9 between this DNA's translation and the TCRdb protein of a much larger clone likely reflects a read error; the protein shown is translated from the DNA. The J gene is TRDJ1, the V gene TRDV1; 7 nucleotides match TRDD3. J gave up 0 bases and V 1 base, and 5 bases lay outside the gene matches. Per the germline V gene, CDR1 is TSWWSYY and CDR2 is QGS. CDR3 length equals 16 residues. The CDR3 loop is CALGEPWGTYTDKLIF. The DNA of the CDR3 is TGTGCTCTTGGGGAACCTTGGGGGACGTACACCGATAAACTCATCTTT.

There are a few counts of this clone. Only one base separates this from a far larger clonotype, so it likely reflects a read error. This specimen includes other DNA sequences encoding the same CDR3. The genes are TRDV2 and TRDJ1, with 13 bases fitting TRDD3. V dropped 0 bases and J dropped 4; count of bases not matched to a gene: 10. The CDR3 runs to 18 residues. The germline V gene encodes CDR1 GEAIGNYY and CDR2 EKD. DNA for the CDR3: TGTGCCTGTGACACCGGTCTACTGGGGGATACGCGGCACGATAAACTCATCTTT. Translating it yields CACDTGLLGDTRHDKLIF.

This clone was observed a handful of times. The protein recorded in TCRdb matches a much larger clone and deviates from this DNA's translation at residue 13, suggesting a read error; the protein here is obtained by translating the DNA. The rearrangement uses TRDV3 and TRDJ1; 7 bases map to TRDD3. Unmatched junction bases numbered 23, after V lost 3 bases and J lost 10 bases. The germline CDR1 and CDR2 sequences are TVYSNPD and GDNSRS (reference sequence). This CDR3 is built from 16 residues. The CDR3 here is CALRDGDGDPGIVLIF. Written as DNA, the CDR3 is TGTGCCTTGCGCGATGGGGATGGGGATCCGGGGATAGTACTCATCTTT.

This clone was found a few times. This probably arose from a read error, given a far larger clone one base away. Other DNA variants within this sample encode the same CDR3. The chain recombines TRDV3 with TRDJ1, with TRDD3 matching 8 bases. Germline CDR1 TVYSNPD, CDR2 GDNSRS (reference sequence). The CDR3 consists of 21 residues. V shed 0 bases, J shed 0 bases, and the junction held 24 bases outside the gene matches. The CDR3: CAFSSPTGWGYREMYTDKLIF. Written as DNA, the CDR3 is TGTGCCTTTAGTAGTCCTACAGGCTGGGGATACCGGGAGATGTACACCGATAAACTCATCTTT.

Points on this clone: This likely stems from a read error, as it lies one base from a far larger clone. The chain carries TRDV1 and TRDJ1; perhaps TRDD2 as D (7 bases). The CDR3 is 26 amino acids. Germline values: CDR1 TSWWSYY, CDR2 QGS. V dropped 2 bases and J dropped 1 base, with 44 bases sitting between them. The CDR3 bases are TGTGCTCTTGGGGAAAAATGGTTCCTACATCGGTCTGGGGTAGGAGAAAGGATGGTAGGCACCGATAAACTCATCTTT. Translated: CALGEKWFLHRSGVGERMVGTDKLIF.

This clone qualifies as medium-sized. A far larger clone is one nucleotide away, so this likely arose from a read error. The rearrangement links TRDV1 to TRDJ1, with D perhaps matching TRDD1 (5 bases). The CDR3 is 24 residues long. Germline-derived CDR1 and CDR2 are TSWWSYY and QGS. CDR3 loop: CALGELISKNRFNGRKMYTDKPIF. Written as DNA, the CDR3 is TGTGCTCTTGGGGAACTAATTTCCAAGAATAGATTTAATGGGCGCAAAATGTACACCGATAAACCCATCTTT.

Concerning this clone itself: TCRdb's listed protein matches a much larger clone and diverges from this DNA's translation at residue 9, likely through a read error; the protein shown comes from the DNA. This rearrangement joins TRAV38-2/DV8 to TRDJ1, with no clear D. Germline CDR1 is TSESDYY and CDR2 is QEAYKQQN. This CDR3 spans 16 amino acids. With 0 bases removed from V and 8 bases from J, the gap between germline ends came to 20 bases. The DNA of the CDR3 is TGTGCTTATAGGAGCGTGTGGTACGCGACTGTAGAAAAACTCATCTTT. The encoded protein is CAYRSVWYATVEKLIF.

This clone is classed as large. Additional DNA sequences in this sample encode the identical CDR3. The rearrangement uses TRDV1 and TRDJ1, with 8 bases matching TRDD3. The germline V gene has CDR1 TSWWSYY and CDR2 QGS. Germline trimming cut 0 bases from V and 0 bases from J; bases unmatched to any gene: 24. The CDR3 spans 23 residues. CDR3 DNA sequence: TGTGCTCTTGGGGAACTTCTCCCTACGTGGGGGTTACTGGGGGTTCAGTACACCGATAAACTCATCTTT. This gives the protein CALGELLPTWGLLGVQYTDKLIF.

Only a few counts were recorded for this clone. TCRdb's protein for this DNA is that of a much larger clone and differs from the translation at residue 11, likely a read error; the protein shown is the DNA translation. V and J are TRAV38-2/DV8 and TRDJ1; a possible D gene is TRDD3 (5 bases). The V and J ends lost 9 bases and 4 bases respectively, with 25 bases between them. The length of the CDR3 is 16 residues. Looked up from germline, CDR1 is TSESDYY and CDR2 is QEAYKQQN. The CDR3 spells CAFEYEEGSTIDKLIF. CDR3 bases: TGTGCTTTCGAGTACGAAGAGGGGAGCACCATCGATAAACTCATCTTT.

Concerning this clone: Given a far larger clone just one base away, this is likely a sequencing read error. Other nucleotide sequences in the sample specify the same CDR3. The chain employs TRDV3 and TRDJ1, with 7 bases identical to TRDD3. This CDR3 contains 16 residues. The ends lost 3 bases at V and 10 bases at J; junction bases unmatched: 23. From germline, CDR1 is TVYSNPD and CDR2 GDNSRS (reference sequence). CDR3 in DNA: TGTGCCTTACGCGATGGGGATGGGGATCCGGGGATAGCACTCATCTTT. Translation: CALRDGDGDPGIALIF.

This clone was seen a few times. The J gene corresponds to TRDJ1; a V gene call is absent; the table calls TRDD3, which could not be checked here. The CDR3 is made up of 14 amino acids. CDR3 coding DNA: TGTGCTACCGGCTGGGGGACGTACACCGATAAACTCATCTTT. Protein product: CATGWGTYTDKLIF.

The chain is built from TRDV2 and TRDJ1; 13 positions match TRDD3. Germline assignment: CDR1 GEAIGNYY and CDR2 EKD. The CDR3 extends over 18 amino acids. J gave up 0 bases and V 0 bases, and 6 bases lay outside the gene matches. CDR3: CACDTLLGDTKYTDKLIF. CDR3 coding DNA: TGTGCCTGTGACACCTTACTGGGGGATACGAAGTACACCGATAAACTCATCTTT.